The 12 T cell receptor beta chains below were found in one sample sequenced in a study of OX40 agonist ivuxolimab in advanced cancers. The data were produced by immunoSEQ multiplex PCR, yet TCRdb's version contains in-frame clones alone and is incomplete. The sample has under 40,000 clones; about 80% are singletons. The input for sequencing was CD4+ or CD8+ T cells sorted from blood, taken in a trial of the OX40 agonist ivuxolimab. The receptor set was obtained from an adult with an advanced solid tumor such as melanoma, head and neck, liver or kidney cancer.

This chain links TRBV7-8 with TRBJ2-5, with 9 positions matching TRBD2. V was pared by 3 bases and J by 1 base, with 6 bases of the junction left unmatched. The CDR3 consists of 16 residues. Per the germline V gene, CDR1 is SGHVS and CDR2 is FQNEAQ. In DNA form, the CDR3 reads TGTGCCAGCAGCTTTATTAGCGGGAGTATCCAAGAGACCCAGTACTTC. Translating it yields CASSFISGSIQETQYF.

This chain joins TRBV7-2 and TRBJ2-4; no clear D gene. Germline V gene lookup returns CDR1 SGHTA and CDR2 FQGNSA. The ends were cut back, 3 bases at V and 3 bases at J, with 12 bases in the middle. The CDR3 totals 15 residues. The CDR3 nucleotides read TGTGCCAGCAGCTTGGCAGCCCATAACAAAAACATTCAGTACTTC. Protein: CASSLAAHNKNIQYF.

The CDR3 sequence is CASSPDPFSGNTIYF. CDR3 DNA: TGCGCCAGCAGCCCGGACCCCTTCTCTGGAAACACCATATATTTT. The rearrangement joins TRBV5-1 to TRBJ1-3, with unresolved D. V was cut by 4 bases and J by 0 bases, with 11 bases left in between. The CDR3 sequence is 15 residues long. The germline V gene encodes CDR1 SGHRS and CDR2 YFSETQ.

This sequence joins TRBV6-1 and TRBJ1-6, with 7 bases fitting TRBD1. The junction had 3 bases not matched to a gene; V was cut back by 0 bases and J by 4 bases. CDR1 is MNHNS, CDR2 SASEGT, per germline. CDR3 size: 16 residues. CDR3 loop: CASSEAGTAYNSPLHF. The CDR3 DNA is TGTGCCAGCAGTGAAGCCGGGACAGCTTATAATTCACCCCTCCACTTT.

The rearrangement links TRBV9 to TRBJ2-5; tentative D call: TRBD2 (6 bases). Deletions cut 6 bases from V and 5 bases from J, with 20 bases between. CDR3 length equals 15 residues. Germline values: CDR1 SGDLS, CDR2 YYNGEE. The CDR3 region has the DNA TGTGCCAGCAAGAGAGGCTGGGGGGTTGAGGAGACCCAGTACTTC. Its translation: CASKRGWGVEETQYF.

The gene calls are TRBV15 and TRBJ1-1; D ambiguous. The V end lost 1 base, the J end lost 11 bases, and 11 bases lay between the germline ends. The CDR3 consists of 12 residues. The germline V gene encodes CDR1 LNHNV and CDR2 YYDKDF (reference sequence). The CDR3 nucleotides are TGTGCCACCAGCAGAGCCGAGAGAAGCGCTTTCTTT. This sequence encodes CATSRAERSAFF.

As to this clone: Sequence at one end of the junction differs from germline and may be a read error. J is TRBJ2-7 and V is TRBV5-4; 9 positions agree with TRBD2. The CDR3 loop spans 16 amino acids. Germline CDR1 is SGHNT and CDR2 is YYREEE (reference sequence). The CDR3 loop is CASSDRGVAGAYEQYF. CDR3 nucleotide sequence: TGCGCCAGCAGCGACCGGGGAGTAGCGGGGGCCTACGAGCAGTACTTC.

DNA of the CDR3: TGTGCCAGCTCTACGACAGGGGACTATGGCTACACCTTC. Protein: CASSTTGDYGYTF. This chain connects TRBV18 to TRBJ1-2; 8 bases are shared with TRBD1. The CDR3 is made up of 13 amino acids. J was trimmed by 3 bases and V by 6 bases; bases with no gene match: 3. Germline V CDR1 and CDR2: KGHSH, LQKENI.

The V call is TRBV7-2, the J call TRBJ1-2; D call uncertain. V was trimmed by 5 bases and J by 8 bases, leaving 15 bases between them. Germline loops: CDR1 SGHTA, CDR2 FQGNSA. The CDR3 contains 13 residues. The CDR3 region is CASSPRSPEGYTF. The CDR3 nucleotides read TGTGCCAGCAGCCCCCGGTCTCCTGAGGGCTACACCTTC.

The rearrangement uses TRBV4-1 and TRBJ2-6; D unresolved. The germline CDR1 and CDR2 sequences are MGHRA and YSYEKL. The CDR3 sequence is 18 residues long. The germline V and J ends were trimmed by 0 bases and 2 bases, with 14 bases remaining between them. CDR3 sequence: CASSQDRLSSPGANVLTF. In DNA, the CDR3 is TGCGCCAGCAGCCAAGACAGGCTTTCCAGTCCTGGGGCCAACGTCCTGACTTTC.

About this clone: One junction end disagrees with the germline gene, perhaps due to a read error. The chain couples TRBV7-3 to TRBJ2-2; the D is unclear. Germline lookup yields CDR1 SGHTA and CDR2 FQGTGA. The CDR3 totals 15 residues. CDR3: CASSHPGVGTGELFF. In DNA form, the CDR3 reads TGCGCCAGCAGCCATCCAGGCGTCGGCACCGGGGAGCTGTTTTTT.

The rearrangement links TRBV10-1 to TRBJ2-6; D unresolved. In germline, CDR1 is WNHNN, CDR2 SYGVQD (reference sequence). The CDR3 loop spans 15 amino acids. The CDR3 DNA follows: TGCCCCTTGGGCAGGCCCGACTCTGGGGCCAACGTCCTGACTTTC. It yields the protein CPLGRPDSGANVLTF.